The next 3 T cell receptor beta chains were all read from a single sample in a study of chronic HIV infection and antiretroviral therapy. TCRdb ran MiXCR on the 5' RACE reads and lists one entry per CDR3 protein. The sample has 40,000 to 50,000 distinct CDR3 sequences; 19% are singletons. Sequenced input: peripheral blood. These receptors were obtained from an adult who had HIV and had not received antiretroviral therapy, or was an uninfected healthy control (not recorded which).

The rearrangement uses TRBV28 and TRBJ1-5; weak D call: TRBD1 (6 bases). Deletions cut 3 bases from V and 2 bases from J, with 17 bases between. CDR1 and CDR2 (germline): MDHEN, SYDVKM. This CDR3 has 17 residues. This CDR3 reads CASSFLRARGGNQPQHF. The CDR3 nucleotides read TGTGCCAGCAGTTTCCTTAGGGCCAGGGGTGGCAATCAGCCCCAGCATTTT.

CDR3 nucleotides: TGTGCCAGCAGCTTAGCCAGGGTAGGCGATACGCAGTATTTT. Protein product: CASSLARVGDTQYF. V usage is TRBV11-2 and J usage is TRBJ2-3; D is perhaps TRBD1 (5 bases). Germline V gene data show CDR1 as SGHAT and CDR2 as FQNNGV. V was shortened by 1 base and J by 6 bases, with 11 bases between the two germline ends. CDR3 length equals 14 residues. The whole variable domain, remainder taken from reference TRBV11-2 and TRBJ2-3, is EAGVAQSPRYKIIEKRQSVAFWCNPISGHATLYWYQQILGQGPKLLIQFQNNGVVDDSQLPKDRFSAERLKGVDSTLKIQPAKLEDSAVYLCASSLARVGDTQYFGPGTRLTVL.

The CDR3 loop is CSANKFTSDTMYTVEGEQYF. The CDR3, as DNA: TGCAGTGCTAACAAATTTACTAGCGACACTATGTATACCGTAGAGGGCGAGCAGTACTTC. This chain connects TRBV20-1 to TRBJ2-7; 7 bases map to TRBD2. The CDR3 loop spans 20 amino acids. V dropped 4 bases and J dropped 6; count of bases not matched to a gene: 30. The germline V gene encodes CDR1 DFQATT and CDR2 SNEGSKA (reference sequence).